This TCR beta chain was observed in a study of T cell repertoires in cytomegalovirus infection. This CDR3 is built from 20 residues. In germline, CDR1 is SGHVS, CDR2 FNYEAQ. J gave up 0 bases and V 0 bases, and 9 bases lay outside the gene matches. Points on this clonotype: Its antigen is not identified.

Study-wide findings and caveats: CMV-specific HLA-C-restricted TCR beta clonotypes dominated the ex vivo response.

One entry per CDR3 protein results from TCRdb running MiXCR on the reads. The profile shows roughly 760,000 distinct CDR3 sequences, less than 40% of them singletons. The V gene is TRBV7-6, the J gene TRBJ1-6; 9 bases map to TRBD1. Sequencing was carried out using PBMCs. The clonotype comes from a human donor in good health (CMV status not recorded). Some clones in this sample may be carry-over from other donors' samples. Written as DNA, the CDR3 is TGTGCCAGCAGCTTAGCGGCGACAGGGGGGAGGAGCTCCTATAATTCACCCCTCCACTTT. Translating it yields CASSLAATGGRSSYNSPLHF.